The sequence of this T cell receptor (beta chain) was determined in a study of identical twins. This clonotype was observed a few times. TCRdb re-derived calls from the 5' RACE reads in MiXCR, one entry per CDR3 protein. The repertoire holds about 250,000 distinct CDR3 sequences, with over 13% as singletons. The length of the CDR3 is 14 residues. V lost 5 bases to trimming and J lost 7 bases, with 12 bases between them. Looked up from germline, CDR1 is SEHNR and CDR2 is FQNEAQ (reference sequence). The sequenced sample was memory (CD45RO+) T cells sorted from blood. The chain joins TRBV7-9 to TRBJ1-6, with D hard to call. The origin of this receptor is a woman between 18 and 30 years old in good health. CDR3 sequence reads: CASSLMFPNSPLHF. The DNA for the CDR3 is TGTGCCAGCAGCCTCATGTTTCCAAATTCACCCCTCCACTTT.